This T cell receptor beta chain was sequenced for a study of CD8 T cells in ankylosing spondylitis. This clonotype was counted a few times. What it binds is not known. Molecular-barcoded quantitative 5'-RACE produced these TCR beta libraries. TCRdb passed the 5' RACE reads through MiXCR, listing each CDR3 protein once. The sample has 350,000 to 550,000 distinct CDR3 sequences; 25% to 30% are singletons. The CDR3 sequence is 12 residues long. Germline V gene data show CDR1 as SQVTM and CDR2 as ANQGSEA. Trimming left V 8 bases short and J 7 bases short, with 18 bases between. Study-level findings and limits: Among TCR beta sequences, a motif of several highly homologous variants appeared characteristic of ankylosing spondylitis blood. Reactive arthritis synovial fluid and blood previously showed some of these motif variants. Disease-linked clones reportedly concentrated significantly in matched ankylosing spondylitis synovial fluid. Clones that were linked to disease were CD8+ and were relatively rare in peripheral blood.

This clonotype originated in a male donor with ankylosing spondylitis. Sequencing used blood, either unsorted or a sorted T cell fraction (not recorded which). This rearrangement joins TRBV29-1 to TRBJ2-7; a weak D match, TRBD2 (6 bases). CDR3 sequence (DNA): TGCAGCACATGGACACCCGGGGGTGAGCAGTACGTC. This codes for CSTWTPGGEQYV.